The T cell receptor beta chain described here comes from a study of blood T cell repertoires in COVID-19. V lost 2 bases and J 2 bases, leaving 13 bases between the germline ends. The CDR3 extends over 15 amino acids. Per germline, CDR1 LNHDA and CDR2 SQIVND (reference sequence). Symptom resolution, clearance, or two negative PCRs marked the recovered donors of Cohort 3. Per the original data handling: Using reference gene primer amplification, nucleated cell counts were estimated. The data were produced by immunoSEQ multiplex PCR, yet TCRdb's version contains in-frame clones alone and is incomplete. That table gives V, J and clone size, and the DNA gave D and trimming. The table lists some 250,000 clones, 80% to 90% of them singletons.

The sequenced sample was PBMCs or T cells enriched from blood (not recorded which). The chain employs TRBV19 and TRBJ2-7, with D perhaps TRBD2 (5 bases). This clonotype originated in a woman aged 45-60 years who had recovered from COVID-19. CDR3 sequence reads: CASSILYGNTYEQYF. CDR3 bases: TGTGCCAGTAGTATACTATACGGGAATACCTACGAGCAGTACTTC.